The 9 T cell receptor beta chains listed next were all sequenced from one sample in a study of cytomegalovirus exposure and HLA in healthy donors. Produced via immunoSEQ multiplex PCR; TCRdb's table is partial and in-frame only. The table includes 120,000 to 150,000 clones, roughly nine tenths detected once. Sample: PBMCs. The receptors were gathered from a man younger than 30 in good health and CMV-seronegative.

This chain connects TRBV28 to TRBJ2-5, with D perhaps matching TRBD1 (6 bases). The germline V gene encodes CDR1 MDHEN and CDR2 SYDVKM. CDR3 size: 15 residues. The V end was cut by 6 bases, the J end by 1 base, with 15 bases between. CDR3 nucleotides: TGTGCCAGCAGCACACAGGGAGCAACCCAAGAGACCCAGTACTTC. It specifies CASSTQGATQETQYF. Combining the CDR3 with reference TRBV28 and TRBJ2-5 gives the whole variable domain DVKVTQSSRYLVKRTGEKVFLECVQDMDHENMFWYRQDPGLGLRLIYFSYDVKMKEKGDIPEGYSVSREKKERFSLILESASTNQTSMYLCASSTQGATQETQYFGPGTRLLVL.

This chain links TRBV7-9 with TRBJ2-7; a weak D match, TRBD1 (6 bases). V was cut by 0 bases and J by 1 base, with 10 bases left in between. Germline CDR1 is SEHNR and CDR2 is FQNEAQ (reference sequence). There are 15 residues in the CDR3. CDR3 loop: CASSLARTGSYEQYF. The DNA of the CDR3 is TGTGCCAGCAGCTTAGCTAGAACAGGGTCCTACGAGCAGTACTTC.

The rearrangement joins TRBV7-2 to TRBJ1-5, with 7 bases fitting TRBD1. The CDR3 is 13 amino acids. V gave up 1 base and J gave up 7 bases; unmatched junction bases: 1. CDR1 and CDR2 (germline): SGHTA, FQGNSA. The CDR3 region is CASSLGGQQPQHF. The CDR3 DNA follows: TGTGCCAGCAGCTTAGGGGGACAGCAGCCCCAGCATTTT. Supplemented by reference TRBV7-2 and TRBJ1-5, the full variable domain reads GAGVSQSPSNKVTEKGKDVELRCDPISGHTALYWYRQSLGQGLEFLIYFQGNSAPDKSGLPSDRFSAERTGGSVSTLTIQRTQQEDSAVYLCASSLGGQQPQHFGDGTRLSIL.

This chain joins TRBV27 and TRBJ2-2, with TRBD2 as a possible D gene (7 bases). Germline CDR1 reads MNHEY; CDR2 reads SMNVEV (reference sequence). The CDR3 totals 16 residues. V gave up 6 bases and J gave up 1 base, with 15 bases separating them. CDR3 coding DNA: TGTGCCAGCAGCCTGGGGGAGGGGGTGAACACCGGGGAGCTGTTTTTT. This gives the protein CASSLGEGVNTGELFF.

This clone has only a few counts. At one of its ends the junction is not consistent with the germline gene, which may arise from a read error. The chain employs TRBV6-5 and TRBJ1-2; D is possibly TRBD1 (6 bases). This CDR3 has 14 residues. Germline-derived CDR1 and CDR2 are MNHEY and SVGAGI. CDR3 DNA: TGTGCCAGCAGTAAATCCCACAGGGCCCCATCCCCCTCCTTC. Encoded protein: CASSKSHRAPSPSF.

This chain joins TRBV27 and TRBJ2-2, with TRBD1 identical over 11 bases. J was trimmed by 7 bases and V by 6 bases; bases with no gene match: 7. The CDR3 consists of 15 residues. Germline-derived CDR1 and CDR2 are MNHEY and SMNVEV (reference sequence). The CDR3 sequence is CASRPGTGGGGELFF. The CDR3 coding sequence is TGTGCCAGCAGGCCCGGGACAGGGGGAGGCGGGGAGCTGTTTTTT.

The gene calls are TRBV7-2 and TRBJ1-5; D unresolved. The V end lost 5 bases, the J end lost 2 bases, and 22 bases lay between the germline ends. The CDR3 is 18 amino acids. CDR1 and CDR2 from the germline V gene are SGHTA and FQGNSA. CDR3 in DNA: TGTGCCAGCAGCCCGAGGCGGCCCCCGGGAATGGGCAATCAGCCCCAGCATTTT. Translation: CASSPRRPPGMGNQPQHF. The variable domain in full, completed from reference TRBV7-2 and TRBJ1-5, reads GAGVSQSPSNKVTEKGKDVELRCDPISGHTALYWYRQSLGQGLEFLIYFQGNSAPDKSGLPSDRFSAERTGGSVSTLTIQRTQQEDSAVYLCASSPRRPPGMGNQPQHFGDGTRLSIL.

This sequence joins TRBV6-5 and TRBJ2-7; TRBD1 matches at 10 bases. Looked up from germline, CDR1 is MNHEY and CDR2 is SVGAGI. V was pared by 2 bases and J by 2 bases, with 3 bases of the junction left unmatched. This CDR3 has 15 residues. The CDR3 protein is CASSYGGQGAYEQYF. The CDR3 DNA is TGTGCCAGCAGTTACGGAGGACAGGGGGCCTACGAGCAGTACTTC.

V is TRBV5-6 and J is TRBJ2-7; TRBD2 is a possible D gene (5 bases). CDR1 and CDR2 from the germline V gene are SGHDT and YYEEEE. CDR3 length equals 14 residues. The germline V and J ends were trimmed by 4 bases and 5 bases, with 16 bases remaining between them. CDR3 sequence (DNA): TGTGCCAGCAGCACGGCGGGCAGATCGGACGAGCAGTACTTC. It translates to CASSTAGRSDEQYF. The full variable domain, rest sourced from reference TRBV5-6 and TRBJ2-7, is DAGVTQSPTHLIKTRGQQVTLRCSPKSGHDTVSWYQQALGQGPQFIFQYYEEEERQRGNFPDRFSGHQFPNYSSELNVNALLLGDSALYLCASSTAGRSDEQYFGPGTRLTVT.